The following is a T cell receptor beta chain sequence with its context. The antigen is undetermined. PCR amplification relied on 60 Vbeta primers (plus 13 Jbeta primers). Here immunoSEQ multiplex PCR was the method, and the copy in TCRdb shows in-frame clones only, minus some. The data show over 100,000 clones, with over 70% seen just once and over 1.3% held by the top ten. This entry belongs to a study of cytomegalovirus exposure and HLA in healthy donors. In germline, CDR1 is SEHNR, CDR2 FQNEAQ (reference sequence). V was clipped by 5 bases and J by 1 base, with 13 bases between them. The CDR3 is 15 residues long. General observations from the study: The authors later found TCR association rates varying by HLA locus, with DRB1 most and HLA-C fewest. Cytomegalovirus association was assigned to some 160 TCR beta chains.

The TCR comes from a woman aged 40 to 50 in good health and CMV-seronegative. V and J are TRBV7-9 and TRBJ2-3, with a weak D call TRBD2 (5 bases). Sample: PBMCs. CDR3 loop: CASSPPGVGTDTQYF. CDR3 nucleotides: TGTGCCAGCAGCCCCCCCGGGGTGGGCACAGATACGCAGTATTTT.